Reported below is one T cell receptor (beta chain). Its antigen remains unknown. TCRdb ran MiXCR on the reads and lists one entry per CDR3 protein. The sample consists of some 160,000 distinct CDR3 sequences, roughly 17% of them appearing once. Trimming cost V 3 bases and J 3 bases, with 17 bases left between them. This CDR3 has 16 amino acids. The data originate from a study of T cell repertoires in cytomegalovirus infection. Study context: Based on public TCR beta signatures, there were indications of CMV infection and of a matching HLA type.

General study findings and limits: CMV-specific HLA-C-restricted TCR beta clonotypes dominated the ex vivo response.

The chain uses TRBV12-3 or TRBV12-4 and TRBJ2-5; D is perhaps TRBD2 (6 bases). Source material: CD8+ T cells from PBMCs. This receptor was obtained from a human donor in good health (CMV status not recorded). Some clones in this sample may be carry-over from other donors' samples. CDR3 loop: CASSLTGWGVEETQYF. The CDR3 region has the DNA TGTGCCAGCAGTTTGACCGGGTGGGGGGTAGAAGAGACCCAGTACTTC.